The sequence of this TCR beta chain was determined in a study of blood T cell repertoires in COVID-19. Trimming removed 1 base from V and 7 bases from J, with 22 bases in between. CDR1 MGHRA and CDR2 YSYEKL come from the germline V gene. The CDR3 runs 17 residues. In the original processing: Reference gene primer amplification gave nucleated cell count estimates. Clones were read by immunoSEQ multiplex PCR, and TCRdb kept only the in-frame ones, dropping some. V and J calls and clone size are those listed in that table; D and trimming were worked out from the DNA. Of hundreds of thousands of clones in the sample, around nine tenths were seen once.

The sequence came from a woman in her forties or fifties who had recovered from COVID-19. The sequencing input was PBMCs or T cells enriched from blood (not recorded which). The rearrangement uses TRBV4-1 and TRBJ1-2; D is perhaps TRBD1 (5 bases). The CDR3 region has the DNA TGCGCCAGCAGCCAAGCCCTGACAGAGTTAAGAGCACTTGGCTACACCTTC. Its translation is CASSQALTELRALGYTF.